The source of this T cell receptor (beta chain) is a study of blood T cell repertoires in COVID-19. Study information: Both acute and convalescent COVID-19 samples were obtained from the United States, Italy and Spain.

The CDR3 has 16 amino acids. J gave up 6 bases and V 0 bases, and 5 bases lay outside the gene matches. Germline V lookup: CDR1 SGHDT, CDR2 YYEEEE. This clone was observed a handful of times. In the source study's methods: Amplification from reference gene primers served as the basis for estimated nucleated cell counts. Sequenced by immunoSEQ multiplex PCR; TCRdb stores in-frame clones only, minus some. V and J calls plus clone size are reproduced from that table; the DNA served to infer D and trimming. The data show around 200,000 clones, roughly four fifths seen once. The TCR comes from a man aged 25-45 years with active or convalescent COVID-19. The specimen was peripheral blood. The chain joins TRBV5-6 to TRBJ2-1; 11 nucleotides agree with TRBD2. In DNA, the CDR3 is TGTGCCAGCAGCTTGGGCGCTAGCGGGAGGACCAATGAGCAGTTCTTC. Its translation is CASSLGASGRTNEQFF.